Below are 22 T cell receptor beta chains sequenced from a single sample in a study of cytomegalovirus exposure and HLA in healthy donors. Sequencing used immunoSEQ multiplex PCR; TCRdb keeps in-frame clones, though not all of them. The sample lists about 260,000 clones, around 90% occurring once. Sequencing was carried out using PBMCs. Receptors were obtained from a woman under 40 in good health and CMV-seronegative.

V usage is TRBV29-1 and J usage is TRBJ1-1; weak D call: TRBD1 (5 bases). The germline V and J ends were trimmed by 5 bases and 5 bases, with 9 bases remaining between them. Germline V CDR1 and CDR2: SQVTM, ANQGSEA. CDR3 length: 11 residues. CDR3: CSVRGGTEAFF. CDR3 coding DNA: TGCAGCGTTCGCGGGGGGACTGAAGCTTTCTTT.

This clone was found once. The chain couples TRBV9 to TRBJ2-7; maybe TRBD2 (6 bases). Germline CDR1 SGDLS, CDR2 YYNGEE. The CDR3 covers 17 residues. Trimming took 0 bases from V and 1 from J, leaving 17 bases between them. The CDR3 here is CASSVGLGGRESYEQYF. In DNA, the CDR3 is TGTGCCAGCAGCGTAGGATTAGGAGGGCGGGAATCCTACGAGCAGTACTTC.

The chain is built from TRBV6-5 and TRBJ2-5; 12 bases match TRBD2. CDR3 length: 14 residues. V shed 6 bases and J 2 bases; nucleotides not matched to a gene: 1. The germline V gene has CDR1 MNHEY and CDR2 SVGAGI. The CDR3 loop is CASRTSGRQETQYF. CDR3 nucleotide sequence: TGTGCCAGCAGGACTAGCGGGAGACAAGAGACCCAGTACTTC.

The J gene is TRBJ2-7, the V gene TRBV4-1; 12 nucleotides line up with TRBD2. After removal of 1 base from V and 0 bases from J, the junction contained 7 bases not matched to a gene. Germline V gene lookup returns CDR1 MGHRA and CDR2 YSYEKL. This CDR3 has 18 amino acids. The CDR3, as DNA: TGCGCCAGCAGCCAAGGGACTAGCGGGACGATATCCTCCTACGAGCAGTACTTC. It encodes CASSQGTSGTISSYEQYF.

The chain joins TRBV7-2 to TRBJ1-5; D gene ambiguous. The CDR3 sequence is 15 residues long. The V and J ends lost 0 bases and 1 base respectively, with 7 bases between them. Germline V gene lookup returns CDR1 SGHTA and CDR2 FQGNSA. The DNA for the CDR3 is TGTGCCAGCAGCTTAGCACAGCTCAGCAATCAGCCCCAGCATTTT. As protein: CASSLAQLSNQPQHF.

This clone was observed a few times. The genes are TRBV10-3 and TRBJ2-7; unclear D gene. The CDR3 has 12 residues. Germline CDR1 reads ENHRY; CDR2 reads SYGVKD. V was clipped by 2 bases and J by 3 bases, with 5 bases between them. CDR3 loop: CAISEPNYEQYF. The CDR3 DNA is TGTGCCATCAGTGAGCCGAACTACGAGCAGTACTTC.

The chain has TRBV28 and TRBJ2-7, with D hard to call. V was trimmed by 6 bases and J by 4 bases, leaving 10 bases between them. The length of the CDR3 is 12 residues. Germline-derived CDR1 and CDR2 are MDHEN and SYDVKM. The CDR3 DNA reads TGTGCCAGCAGCCAACGACATTACGAGCAGTACTTC. It translates to CASSQRHYEQYF. Complete variable domain (other parts from reference TRBV28 and TRBJ2-7): DVKVTQSSRYLVKRTGEKVFLECVQDMDHENMFWYRQDPGLGLRLIYFSYDVKMKEKGDIPEGYSVSREKKERFSLILESASTNQTSMYLCASSQRHYEQYFGPGTRLTVT.

CDR3 nucleotide sequence: TGTGCCACCAGCAGAGATAGGCAGGGTATAAACTATGGCTACACCTTC. This gives the protein CATSRDRQGINYGYTF. This chain connects TRBV15 to TRBJ1-2, with D possibly being TRBD1 (5 bases). CDR1 and CDR2 (germline): LNHNV, YYDKDF (reference sequence). CDR3 length: 16 amino acids. Trimming cost V 0 bases and J 2 bases, with 13 bases left between them.

The chain couples TRBV6-5 to TRBJ2-5; a possible D gene is TRBD2 (6 bases). V was clipped by 0 bases and J by 1 base, with 9 bases between them. Germline values: CDR1 MNHEY, CDR2 SVGAGI. CDR3 length: 15 residues. DNA of the CDR3: TGTGCCAGCAGTTACTCAGCGGGCCCCCAAGAGACCCAGTACTTC. Translated, it gives CASSYSAGPQETQYF.

This rearrangement joins TRBV7-2 to TRBJ2-7; possibly TRBD1 for D (5 bases). V was trimmed by 4 bases and J by 5 bases, leaving 9 bases between them. CDR1 is SGHTA and CDR2 is FQGNSA in the germline V gene. The CDR3 spans 12 residues. The CDR3 reads CASSSRVDEQYF. CDR3 coding DNA: TGTGCCAGCAGCTCCAGGGTCGACGAGCAGTACTTC. Complete variable domain (other parts from reference TRBV7-2 and TRBJ2-7): GAGVSQSPSNKVTEKGKDVELRCDPISGHTALYWYRQSLGQGLEFLIYFQGNSAPDKSGLPSDRFSAERTGGSVSTLTIQRTQQEDSAVYLCASSSRVDEQYFGPGTRLTVT.

This chain uses TRBV19 with TRBJ1-5, with TRBD1 matching over 8 bases. CDR1 LNHDA and CDR2 SQIVND come from the germline V gene (reference sequence). V dropped 6 bases and J dropped 0; count of bases not matched to a gene: 10. This CDR3 has 17 residues. DNA of the CDR3: TGTGCCAGTAGCAGTAGGGTGACAGGGGTTAGCAATCAGCCCCAGCATTTT. Protein: CASSSRVTGVSNQPQHF.

This sequence joins TRBV19 and TRBJ2-3; D is ambiguous. The CDR3 covers 14 residues. Germline V gene lookup returns CDR1 LNHDA and CDR2 SQIVND (reference sequence). The ends were cut back, 8 bases at V and 4 bases at J, with 16 bases in the middle. CDR3 sequence (DNA): TGTGCCAGTTCGACCAGGCAAGGTGCAGATACGCAGTATTTT. Translation gives CASSTRQGADTQYF.

The rearrangement uses TRBV7-2 and TRBJ2-1, with 15 bases fitting TRBD2. The CDR3 sequence is 15 residues long. Trimming removed 4 bases from V and 9 bases from J; junction bases left unmatched: 4. The germline gives CDR1 SGHTA, CDR2 FQGNSA. CDR3 loop: CASSYRTSGRVEQFF. In DNA, the CDR3 is TGTGCCAGCAGCTACCGGACTAGCGGGAGGGTTGAGCAGTTCTTC.

The CDR3 reads CASAGLADTQYF. The CDR3 DNA reads as TGTGCCAGCGCAGGACTAGCAGATACGCAGTATTTT. The gene calls are TRBV18 and TRBJ2-3; 7 positions agree with TRBD2. Germline trimming cut 8 bases from V and 4 bases from J; bases unmatched to any gene: 3. CDR1 is KGHSH, CDR2 LQKENI, per germline. This CDR3 is built from 12 residues.

The chain joins TRBV18 to TRBJ2-1; TRBD2 aligns across 15 bases. Germline assignment: CDR1 KGHSH and CDR2 LQKENI. The CDR3 is 21 residues long. V was pared by 0 bases and J by 0 bases, with 9 bases of the junction left unmatched. Here the CDR3 reads CASSPPGLAGGAPSSYNEQFF. The CDR3 nucleotides read TGTGCCAGCTCACCACCTGGACTAGCGGGAGGGGCCCCGAGCTCCTACAATGAGCAGTTCTTC.

This chain joins TRBV4-3 and TRBJ1-2, with 7 bases matching TRBD1. The CDR3 length is 14 residues. Germline trimming cut 4 bases from V and 10 bases from J; bases unmatched to any gene: 12. Germline V gene sequence: CDR1 LGHNA, CDR2 YSLEER. This chain's CDR3 is CASSPNRGFGAYTF. The CDR3 DNA reads TGCGCCAGCAGCCCTAACAGGGGTTTTGGGGCCTACACCTTC.

The sample holds a few counts of this clone. The chain has TRBV27 and TRBJ2-2, with 8 positions matching TRBD1. Looked up from germline, CDR1 is MNHEY and CDR2 is SMNVEV (reference sequence). This CDR3 is built from 15 residues. The V and J ends lost 3 bases and 7 bases, in that order; junction bases with no gene match: 7. The CDR3 spells CASSLGQGANGELFF. CDR3 coding DNA: TGTGCCAGCAGTTTGGGGCAGGGGGCGAACGGGGAGCTGTTTTTT.

The chain joins TRBV28 to TRBJ1-5; TRBD1 matches 10 bases. V trimming: 3 bases; J trimming: 9 bases; junction bases outside the gene matches: 8. The CDR3 spans 15 residues. Germline V lookup: CDR1 MDHEN, CDR2 SYDVKM. The CDR3 sequence is CASSLTGGMIGPQHF. The CDR3 coding sequence is TGTGCCAGCAGTTTGACAGGGGGCATGATTGGGCCCCAGCATTTT.

The CDR3 protein is CASSLGPRILAGVETQYF. As DNA, the CDR3 is TGCGCCAGCAGCTTGGGGCCCAGAATCCTAGCGGGAGTAGAGACCCAGTACTTC. This chain uses TRBV5-1 with TRBJ2-5; 10 nucleotides align to TRBD2. Germline lookup yields CDR1 SGHRS and CDR2 YFSETQ. V lost 0 bases, J lost 4 bases, and 12 bases stayed unmatched. The CDR3 totals 18 residues. The whole variable domain, filled in from reference TRBV5-1 and TRBJ2-5, reads KAGVTQTPRYLIKTRGQQVTLSCSPISGHRSVSWYQQTPGQGLQFLFEYFSETQRNKGNFPGRFSGRQFSNSRSEMNVSTLELGDSALYLCASSLGPRILAGVETQYFGPGTRLLVL.

This clone was seen just once. The V gene is TRBV27, the J gene TRBJ2-7; D is unclear. This CDR3 is 14 amino acids long. CDR1 MNHEY and CDR2 SMNVEV come from the germline V gene (reference sequence). V was pared by 0 bases and J by 2 bases, with 8 bases between. This CDR3 reads CASSLSLETYEQYF. The CDR3 region has the DNA TGTGCCAGCAGTTTATCTCTCGAAACCTACGAGCAGTACTTC.

The chain couples TRBV9 to TRBJ2-5; a possible D gene is TRBD1 (6 bases). In germline, CDR1 is SGDLS, CDR2 YYNGEE. Trimming removed 1 base at V and 4 bases at J, with 17 bases between. CDR3 length: 16 residues. The CDR3 nucleotides are TGTGCCAGCAGCGTAACAGGGTCCCCCGGCTTAGAGACCCAGTACTTC. Residues: CASSVTGSPGLETQYF. The full variable domain, with the rest looked up from reference TRBV9 and TRBJ2-5, is DSGVTQTPKHLITATGQRVTLRCSPRSGDLSVYWYQQSLDQGLQFLIQYYNGEERAKGNILERFSAQQFPDLHSELNLSSLELGDSALYFCASSVTGSPGLETQYFGPGTRLLVL.

This clone was seen a single time. The rearrangement joins TRBV21-1 to TRBJ2-1; the table's D call TRBD2 went unverified against the DNA. TRBV21-1 is listed as a pseudogene. CDR3 length: 16 residues. The CDR3 region has the DNA TGTGCCAGCAGCACAGTTAAGAGACTGGCTTTTAATGAGCAGTTCTTC. It is translated as CASSTVKRLAFNEQFF.